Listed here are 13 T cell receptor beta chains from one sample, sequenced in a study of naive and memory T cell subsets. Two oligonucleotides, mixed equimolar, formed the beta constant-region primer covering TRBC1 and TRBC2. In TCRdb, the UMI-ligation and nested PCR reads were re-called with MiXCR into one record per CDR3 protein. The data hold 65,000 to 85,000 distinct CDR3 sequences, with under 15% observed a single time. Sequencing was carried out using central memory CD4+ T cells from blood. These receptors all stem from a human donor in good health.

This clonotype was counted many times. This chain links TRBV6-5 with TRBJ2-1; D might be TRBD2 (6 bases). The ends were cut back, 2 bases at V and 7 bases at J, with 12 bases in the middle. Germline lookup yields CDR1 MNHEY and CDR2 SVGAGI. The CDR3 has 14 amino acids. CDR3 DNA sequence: TGTGCCAGCAGTTACGCGAGACTAGTTAATGAGCAGTTCTTC. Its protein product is CASSYARLVNEQFF.

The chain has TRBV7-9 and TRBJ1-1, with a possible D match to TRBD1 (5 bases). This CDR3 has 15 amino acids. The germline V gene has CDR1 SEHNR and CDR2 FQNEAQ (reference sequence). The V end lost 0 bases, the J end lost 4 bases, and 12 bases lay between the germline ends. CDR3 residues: CASSLARSGATEAFF. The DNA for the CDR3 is TGTGCCAGCAGCTTAGCCCGGAGCGGGGCCACTGAAGCTTTCTTT. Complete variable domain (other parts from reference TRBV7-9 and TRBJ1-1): DTGVSQNPRHKITKRGQNVTFRCDPISEHNRLYWYRQTLGQGPEFLTYFQNEAQLEKSRLLSDRFSAERPKGSFSTLEIQRTEQGDSAMYLCASSLARSGATEAFFGQGTRLTVV.

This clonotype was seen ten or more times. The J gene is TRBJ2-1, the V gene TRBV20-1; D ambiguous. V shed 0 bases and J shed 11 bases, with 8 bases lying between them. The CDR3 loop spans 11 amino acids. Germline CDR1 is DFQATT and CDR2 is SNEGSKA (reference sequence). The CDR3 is CSARDRYKQFF. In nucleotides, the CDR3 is TGCAGTGCTAGAGATCGCTACAAGCAGTTCTTC.

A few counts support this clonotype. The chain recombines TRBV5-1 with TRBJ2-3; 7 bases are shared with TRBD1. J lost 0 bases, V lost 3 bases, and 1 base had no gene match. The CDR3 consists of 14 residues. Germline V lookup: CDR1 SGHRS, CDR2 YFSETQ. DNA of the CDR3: TGCGCCAGCAGCTCGACAGGGAGCACAGATACGCAGTATTTT. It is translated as CASSSTGSTDTQYF.

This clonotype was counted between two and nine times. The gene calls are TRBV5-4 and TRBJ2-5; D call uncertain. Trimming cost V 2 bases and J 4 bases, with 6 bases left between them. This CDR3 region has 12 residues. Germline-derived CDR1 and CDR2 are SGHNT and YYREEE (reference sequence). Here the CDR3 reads CASSLLPETQYF. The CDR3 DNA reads TGTGCCAGCAGCTTACTCCCAGAGACCCAGTACTTC.

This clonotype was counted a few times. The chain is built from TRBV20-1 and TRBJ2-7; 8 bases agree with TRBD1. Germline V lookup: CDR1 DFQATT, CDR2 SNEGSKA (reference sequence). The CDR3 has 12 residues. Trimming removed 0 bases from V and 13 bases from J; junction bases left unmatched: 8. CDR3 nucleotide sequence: TGCAGTGCTAGAGATCCCAGGGGGCCTCAATACTTC. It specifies CSARDPRGPQYF.

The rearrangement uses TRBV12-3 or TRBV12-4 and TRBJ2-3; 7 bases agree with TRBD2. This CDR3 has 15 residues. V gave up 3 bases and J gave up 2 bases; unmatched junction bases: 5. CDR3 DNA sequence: TGTGCCAGCAGTTTTGGCGGGAGTCCCACAGATACGCAGTATTTT. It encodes CASSFGGSPTDTQYF.

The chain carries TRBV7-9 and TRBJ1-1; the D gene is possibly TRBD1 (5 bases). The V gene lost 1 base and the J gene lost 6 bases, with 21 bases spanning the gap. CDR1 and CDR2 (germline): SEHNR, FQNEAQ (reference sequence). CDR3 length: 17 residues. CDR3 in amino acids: CASSLGGRVGGNPEAFF. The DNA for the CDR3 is TGTGCCAGCAGCTTAGGCGGCCGGGTTGGGGGAAACCCTGAAGCTTTCTTT.

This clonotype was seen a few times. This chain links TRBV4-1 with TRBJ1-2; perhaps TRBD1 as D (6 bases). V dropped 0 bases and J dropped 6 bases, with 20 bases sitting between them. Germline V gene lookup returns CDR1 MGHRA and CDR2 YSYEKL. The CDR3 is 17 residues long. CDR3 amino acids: CASSQEGGQGFLDGYTF. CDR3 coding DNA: TGCGCCAGCAGCCAAGAAGGAGGTCAGGGGTTCTTGGATGGCTACACCTTC.

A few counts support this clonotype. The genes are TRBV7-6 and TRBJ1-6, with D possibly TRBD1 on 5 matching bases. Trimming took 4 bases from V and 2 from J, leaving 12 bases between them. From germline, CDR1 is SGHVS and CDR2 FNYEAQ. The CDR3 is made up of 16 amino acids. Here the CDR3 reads CASSSQGGTYNSPLHF. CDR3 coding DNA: TGTGCCAGCAGCTCGCAGGGAGGAACCTATAATTCACCCCTCCACTTT. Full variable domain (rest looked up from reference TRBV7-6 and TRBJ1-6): GAGVSQSPRYKVTKRGQDVALRCDPISGHVSLYWYRQALGQGPEFLTYFNYEAQQDKSGLPNDRFSAERPEGSISTLTIQRTEQRDSAMYRCASSSQGGTYNSPLHFGNGTRLTVT.

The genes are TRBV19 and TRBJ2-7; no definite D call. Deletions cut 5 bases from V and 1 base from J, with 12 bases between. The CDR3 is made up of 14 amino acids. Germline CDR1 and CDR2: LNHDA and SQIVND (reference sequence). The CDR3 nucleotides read TGTGCCAGTAGTCGCGCTTTACGTTCCTACGAGCAGTACTTC. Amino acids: CASSRALRSYEQYF. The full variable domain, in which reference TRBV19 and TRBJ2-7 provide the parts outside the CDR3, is DGGITQSPKYLFRKEGQNVTLSCEQNLNHDAMYWYRQDPGQGLRLIYYSQIVNDFQKGDIAEGYSVSREKKESFPLTVTSAQKNPTAFYLCASSRALRSYEQYFGPGTRLTVT.

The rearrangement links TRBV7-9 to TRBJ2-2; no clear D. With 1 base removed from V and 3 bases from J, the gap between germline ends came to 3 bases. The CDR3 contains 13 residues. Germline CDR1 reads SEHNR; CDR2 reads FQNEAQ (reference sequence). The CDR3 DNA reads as TGTGCCAGCAGCTTAGGTGACACCGGGGAGCTGTTTTTT. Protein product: CASSLGDTGELFF.

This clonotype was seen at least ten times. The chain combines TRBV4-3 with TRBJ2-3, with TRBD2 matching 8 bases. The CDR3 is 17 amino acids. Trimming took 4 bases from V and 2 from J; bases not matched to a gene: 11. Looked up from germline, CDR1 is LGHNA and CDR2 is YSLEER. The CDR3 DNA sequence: TGCGCCAGCAGCCGGGGAACTAGCGGCACCTCCACAGATACGCAGTATTTT. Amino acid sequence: CASSRGTSGTSTDTQYF.